The 30 T cell receptor beta chains in this list originate from one sample, sequenced in a study of beta chain features in type 1 diabetes. Whole-study findings and limits: Type 1 diabetes patients had moderately but significantly shorter TCRB CDR3s in all four CD4+ subsets.

The antigens of these receptors remain unknown. TCRB transcripts that were expressed got sequenced, as all of the isolated RNA had been reverse transcribed. Measured with immunoSEQ multiplex PCR; TCRdb has only the in-frame clones, and not every one. This sample has roughly 400,000 clones, with 9.5% to 10% found just once. The sequencing sample was made of central memory CD4+ T cells from blood. The receptor set was obtained from a man younger than 45 with type 1 diabetes.

The gene calls are TRBV7-2 and TRBJ1-1, with TRBD1 identical over 9 bases. J lost 8 bases, V lost 3 bases, and 13 bases had no gene match. The CDR3 runs to 16 residues. Germline lookup yields CDR1 SGHTA and CDR2 FQGNSA. The CDR3 sequence: CASSLGQGRGQVEAFF. DNA for the CDR3: TGTGCCAGCAGCTTGGGACAGGGAAGAGGACAAGTAGAAGCTTTCTTT.

This clone has more than one count but fewer than ten. The chain uses TRBV7-3 and TRBJ2-1, with D perhaps given as TRBD1 or TRBD2 (5 bases each). Trimming removed 4 bases from V and 4 bases from J, with 11 bases in between. The CDR3 is made up of 14 amino acids. Germline V gene sequence: CDR1 SGHTA, CDR2 FQGTGA. The CDR3 region is CASSSVWGYNEQFF. CDR3 DNA sequence: TGTGCCAGCAGCTCCGTATGGGGGTACAATGAGCAGTTCTTC.

This clone was found many times. The genes are TRBV7-9 and TRBJ2-7, with 8 bases aligning to TRBD1. The V segment lost 5 bases and the J segment 4 bases; nucleotides outside the gene matches: 10. This CDR3 has 15 residues. CDR1 SEHNR and CDR2 FQNEAQ come from the germline V gene (reference sequence). CDR3 DNA: TGTGCCAGCAGCCCAGGACAGGGTAAAATATACGAGCAGTACTTC. This translates into CASSPGQGKIYEQYF. Based on the CDR3 plus reference TRBV7-9 and TRBJ2-7, the full variable domain is DTGVSQNPRHKITKRGQNVTFRCDPISEHNRLYWYRQTLGQGPEFLTYFQNEAQLEKSRLLSDRFSAERPKGSFSTLEIQRTEQGDSAMYLCASSPGQGKIYEQYFGPGTRLTVT.

This clone was recorded a few times. The CDR3 nucleotides read TGTGCCATTTACCTGGGCAGACATAGCAATCAGCCCCAGCATTTT. Its protein is CAIYLGRHSNQPQHF. The chain carries TRBV11-2 and TRBJ1-5; D gene unclear. The CDR3 is made up of 15 amino acids. Looked up from germline, CDR1 is SGHAT and CDR2 is FQNNGV. V was trimmed by 10 bases and J by 0 bases, leaving 16 bases between them.

This chain uses TRBV4-3 with TRBJ2-1, with TRBD2 as a possible D gene (5 bases). Trimming removed 0 bases at V and 0 bases at J, with 15 bases between. The CDR3 loop spans 18 amino acids. Per germline, CDR1 LGHNA and CDR2 YSLEER. CDR3 nucleotides: TGCGCCAGCAGCCAAGACGGAGGCGGACTCAGCTCCTACAATGAGCAGTTCTTC. This translates into CASSQDGGGLSSYNEQFF.

There are many counts of this clone. The J gene is TRBJ2-4, the V gene TRBV28, with TRBD1 as a possible D gene (5 bases). V was pared by 5 bases and J by 6 bases, with 8 bases between. This CDR3 has 12 residues. In germline, CDR1 is MDHEN, CDR2 SYDVKM. CDR3: CASSRTTNIQYF. CDR3 nucleotide sequence: TGTGCCAGCAGTCGGACAACAAACATTCAGTACTTC.

This clone was counted many times. V and J are TRBV5-6 and TRBJ2-5, with D possibly being TRBD1 or TRBD2 (5 bases each). This CDR3 region has 14 residues. V was clipped by 4 bases and J by 3 bases, with 13 bases between them. Germline V gene data show CDR1 as SGHDT and CDR2 as YYEEEE. CDR3 sequence (DNA): TGTGCCAGCAGCCGGGGCAGATACGAAGAGACCCAGTACTTC. It specifies CASSRGRYEETQYF.

Details on this clone: The same CDR3 is also encoded by other DNA sequences in this sample. The CDR3 reads CASSLSDKGTAFF. CDR3 nucleotides: TGTGCCAGCAGCTTATCCGATAAGGGTACGGCTTTCTTT. The V call is TRBV7-3, the J call TRBJ1-1, with unresolved D. Germline loops: CDR1 SGHTA, CDR2 FQGTGA. Between the trimmed V and J ends, which lost 2 bases and 11 bases, there was a span of 15 bases. This CDR3 has 13 amino acids. The variable domain in full, completed from reference TRBV7-3 and TRBJ1-1, reads GAGVSQTPSNKVTEKGKYVELRCDPISGHTALYWYRQSLGQGPEFLIYFQGTGAADDSGLPNDRFFAVRPEGSVSTLKIQRTERGDSAVYLCASSLSDKGTAFFGQGTRLTVV.

The chain carries TRBV9 and TRBJ2-7, with 7 nucleotides matching TRBD1. J gave up 5 bases and V 0 bases, and 2 bases lay outside the gene matches. The CDR3 is made up of 13 amino acids. Germline V gene sequence: CDR1 SGDLS, CDR2 YYNGEE. The CDR3 sequence: CASSVGGQNEQYF. CDR3 DNA: TGTGCCAGCAGCGTAGGGGGACAGAACGAGCAGTACTTC.

There are a few counts of this clone. V gene TRBV2 combines with J gene TRBJ1-2, with D uncertain. Trimming stripped 4 bases from V and 2 bases from J, with 17 bases between. Germline V CDR1 and CDR2: SNHLY, FYNNEI. The CDR3 consists of 16 residues. The CDR3 DNA follows: TGTGCCAGCAGTGTACTCCCCGTGGGAGAGAACTATGGCTACACCTTC. This gives the protein CASSVLPVGENYGYTF.

The V gene is TRBV6-5, the J gene TRBJ1-1; D unclear. Germline values: CDR1 MNHEY, CDR2 SVGAGI. This CDR3 spans 11 amino acids. Trimming shortened V by 6 bases and J by 12 bases, and 14 bases separated the two germline ends. Written as DNA, the CDR3 is TGTGCCAGCAGCCCCGGCAGCGGAACTTTCTTT. Translated: CASSPGSGTFF.

This clone was observed a few times. This chain connects TRBV7-2 to TRBJ2-1; weak D call: TRBD2 (7 bases). Deletions cut 2 bases from V and 8 bases from J, with 22 bases between. CDR3 length equals 17 residues. Germline assignment: CDR1 SGHTA and CDR2 FQGNSA. Here the CDR3 reads CASSLFRGGGSRYEQFF. DNA of the CDR3: TGTGCCAGCAGCTTATTCCGTGGGGGCGGGAGTAGGTATGAGCAGTTCTTC.

This clone was found a few times. The rearrangement uses TRBV6-6 and TRBJ2-7; the D is unclear. The CDR3 runs to 12 residues. V lost 5 bases and J lost 6, with 11 bases in between. The germline V gene has CDR1 MNHNY and CDR2 SVGAGI (reference sequence). Written as DNA, the CDR3 is TGTGCCAGCAGTGATCGAGTTTCCGAGCAGTACTTC. This encodes CASSDRVSEQYF.

This clone was picked up a small number of times. The V gene is TRBV27, the J gene TRBJ2-1; D call uncertain. The CDR3 totals 13 residues. The germline V and J ends were trimmed by 4 bases and 3 bases, with 7 bases remaining between them. Germline CDR1 and CDR2: MNHEY and SMNVEV (reference sequence). The CDR3 region is CASSSLGYNEQFF. The DNA for the CDR3 is TGTGCCAGCAGTTCGCTGGGCTACAATGAGCAGTTCTTC.

In this sample, this clone turned up many times. J is TRBJ1-3 and V is TRBV2; D gene unclear. Trimming removed 3 bases at V and 0 bases at J, with 12 bases between. The CDR3 extends over 16 amino acids. CDR1 and CDR2 (germline): SNHLY, FYNNEI. The DNA of the CDR3 is TGTGCCAGCAGTGACCTCCAACAAGACTCTGGAAACACCATATATTTT. It translates to CASSDLQQDSGNTIYF.

The chain is built from TRBV4-2 and TRBJ2-2; TRBD1 or TRBD2 may be the D gene (5 bases each). The CDR3 covers 18 residues. V lost 4 bases, J lost 2 bases, and 20 bases lay in between. Germline CDR1 reads LGHNA; CDR2 reads YNFKEQ. Here the CDR3 reads CASSPGNHGTDNTGELFF. The CDR3 DNA follows: TGTGCCAGCAGCCCTGGGAACCACGGGACGGATAACACCGGGGAGCTGTTTTTT.

This clone has just a few counts. The chain carries TRBV28 and TRBJ2-7, with 12 nucleotides matching TRBD1. This CDR3 comprises 15 residues. Per germline, CDR1 MDHEN and CDR2 SYDVKM. The V and J ends lost 6 bases and 2 bases, in that order; junction bases with no gene match: 5. The CDR3 DNA is TGTGCCAGCAGCCGCGGGACAGGGGGCCCCTACGAGCAGTACTTC. This translates into CASSRGTGGPYEQYF.

This clone occurred a few times. The chain is built from TRBV29-1 and TRBJ1-2, with 8 bases lining up with TRBD1. The V and J ends lost 6 bases and 3 bases, in that order; junction bases with no gene match: 6. The germline gives CDR1 SQVTM, CDR2 ANQGSEA. The CDR3 has 13 amino acids. For the CDR3, the DNA is TGCAGCGTAGGGACAGGAGGAGACTATGGCTACACCTTC. Translation gives CSVGTGGDYGYTF.

In this sample, this clone turned up a few times. The rearrangement joins TRBV5-1 to TRBJ2-3, with D possibly matching TRBD2 (5 bases). There are 16 residues in the CDR3. Trimming cost V 4 bases and J 2 bases, with 17 bases left between them. The germline V gene has CDR1 SGHRS and CDR2 YFSETQ. DNA of the CDR3: TGCGCCAGCAGCCCCAACGGGGTGGGGTACACAGATACGCAGTATTTT. It specifies CASSPNGVGYTDTQYF.

In this sample, this clone turned up a few times. The V gene is TRBV4-2, the J gene TRBJ2-3; no clear D gene. Germline V gene lookup returns CDR1 LGHNA and CDR2 YNFKEQ. Trimming removed 0 bases from V and 2 bases from J, with 9 bases in between. The CDR3 covers 15 residues. CDR3 amino acids: CASSQEGRYTDTQYF. DNA of the CDR3: TGTGCCAGCAGCCAAGAAGGGCGATACACAGATACGCAGTATTTT.

This clone was counted a few times. The chain recombines TRBV28 with TRBJ2-5, with D perhaps matching TRBD1 or TRBD2 (5 bases each). Germline values: CDR1 MDHEN, CDR2 SYDVKM. The CDR3 has 14 residues. Between the trimmed V and J ends, which lost 2 bases and 5 bases, there was a span of 12 bases. CDR3: CASSLGREGETQYF. CDR3 sequence (DNA): TGTGCCAGCAGTTTAGGGCGCGAGGGGGAGACCCAGTACTTC.

The chain joins TRBV5-1 to TRBJ1-3; no clear D gene. V was clipped by 0 bases and J by 2 bases, with 9 bases between them. The CDR3 loop spans 15 amino acids. CDR1 and CDR2 (germline): SGHRS, YFSETQ. The CDR3 loop reads CASSLVPETGNTIYF. The CDR3, as DNA: TGCGCCAGCAGCTTGGTCCCGGAAACTGGAAACACCATATATTTT.

V gene TRBV15 combines with J gene TRBJ1-1; D not resolved. This CDR3 has 13 residues. V lost 0 bases to trimming and J lost 11 bases, with 13 bases between them. Germline CDR1 reads LNHNV; CDR2 reads YYDKDF (reference sequence). The CDR3 region is CATSRDTQWIAFF. The CDR3, as DNA: TGTGCCACCAGCAGAGATACACAGTGGATCGCTTTCTTT.

This clone was found many times. The chain has TRBV7-2 and TRBJ2-5, with TRBD2 matching 10 bases. CDR3 length equals 18 residues. From germline, CDR1 is SGHTA and CDR2 FQGNSA. With 1 base clipped from V and 5 bases from J, the junction kept 13 bases outside the gene matches. DNA for the CDR3: TGTGCCAGCAGCTTAGGACCCAGGACTAGCGGAACTAGTGAGACCCAGTACTTC. Encoded protein: CASSLGPRTSGTSETQYF.

In its sample, this clone was seen a few times. The chain recombines TRBV5-1 with TRBJ2-5, with D maybe TRBD2 (5 bases). Germline V gene sequence: CDR1 SGHRS, CDR2 YFSETQ. CDR3 length: 13 amino acids. V was shortened by 3 bases and J by 5 bases, with 11 bases between the two germline ends. The CDR3 reads CASSSPERETQYF. The CDR3 DNA reads TGCGCCAGCAGCTCCCCCGAGCGGGAGACCCAGTACTTC.

This clone was seen a handful of times. The gene calls are TRBV5-4 and TRBJ1-1; D uncertain. The ends were cut back, 4 bases at V and 0 bases at J, with 16 bases in the middle. The CDR3 consists of 16 residues. Germline-derived CDR1 and CDR2 are SGHNT and YYREEE (reference sequence). This CDR3 is CASSDGRGSMNTEAFF. Written as DNA, the CDR3 is TGTGCCAGCAGCGACGGACGGGGATCCATGAACACTGAAGCTTTCTTT. Using reference TRBV5-4 and TRBJ1-1 for the parts outside the CDR3, the full variable domain is ETGVTQSPTHLIKTRGQQVTLRCSSQSGHNTVSWYQQALGQGPQFIFQYYREEENGRGNFPPRFSGLQFPNYSSELNVNALELDDSALYLCASSDGRGSMNTEAFFGQGTRLTVV.

J is TRBJ2-5 and V is TRBV7-2, with D possibly being TRBD1 (5 bases). V shed 4 bases and J shed 2 bases, with 11 bases lying between them. The CDR3 length is 14 residues. Germline V gives CDR1 SGHTA, CDR2 FQGNSA. CDR3 protein: CASSWRTGQETQYF. CDR3 DNA sequence: TGTGCCAGCAGCTGGAGAACAGGTCAAGAGACCCAGTACTTC.

The chain links TRBV28 to TRBJ1-6; D gene uncertain. V was cut by 8 bases and J by 7 bases, with 9 bases left in between. In germline, CDR1 is MDHEN, CDR2 SYDVKM. The CDR3 runs 12 residues. The CDR3, as DNA: TGTGCCAGCTGCAGCCTAAATTCACCCCTCCACTTT. Translation: CASCSLNSPLHF. The entire variable domain, with the rest obtained from reference TRBV28 and TRBJ1-6, is as follows: DVKVTQSSRYLVKRTGEKVFLECVQDMDHENMFWYRQDPGLGLRLIYFSYDVKMKEKGDIPEGYSVSREKKERFSLILESASTNQTSMYLCASCSLNSPLHFGNGTRLTVT.

A note on this clone: This may come from a read error, since a much larger clone is one base off. The chain employs TRBV4-1 and TRBJ2-2; TRBD2 agrees at 14 bases. V lost 1 base and J lost 5; bases outside the gene matches: 12. This CDR3 comprises 20 residues. CDR1 MGHRA and CDR2 YSYEKL come from the germline V gene. Here the CDR3 DNA reads TGCGCCAGCAGCCAAGTACCCGGGACTAGCGGGAGTATTGTAACCGGGGAGCTGTTTTTT. It is translated as CASSQVPGTSGSIVTGELFF.

This clone was counted between two and nine times. J is TRBJ1-4 and V is TRBV15; D is unresolved. Trimming shortened V by 10 bases and J by 0 bases, and 9 bases separated the two germline ends. The CDR3 contains 13 residues. From germline, CDR1 is LNHNV and CDR2 YYDKDF (reference sequence). The CDR3 loop reads CASSYATNEKLFF. The CDR3 coding sequence is TGTGCCAGTTCATATGCAACTAATGAAAAACTGTTTTTT.